Listed below are T cell receptor beta chains from one sample, sequenced in a study of cytomegalovirus exposure and HLA in healthy donors. TCRdb keeps only in-frame clones here, not all; method: immunoSEQ multiplex PCR. This sample has roughly 120,000 clones; roughly two thirds occur once, and the top ten carry over 1.5%. The sample consisted of PBMCs. These receptors all stem from a man aged 25 to 40 in good health and CMV-seropositive. Each CDR3 is given with its conserved first and last residue.

j_gene: TRBJ2-7
v_gene: TRBV5-1
CDR3aa: CASSYGLADAYEQYF

j_gene: TRBJ1-1
v_gene: TRBV4-1
CDR3aa: CASSQGSGFGEAFF

j_gene: TRBJ1-3
v_gene: TRBV2
CDR3aa: CASSSQGARSGNTIYF

j_gene: TRBJ2-1
v_gene: TRBV7-8
CDR3aa: CASSYGWHEQFF

j_gene: TRBJ1-5
v_gene: TRBV4-1
CDR3aa: CASSQDGFGQYQPQHF

j_gene: TRBJ1-1
v_gene: TRBV5-1
CDR3aa: CASSLEPGFGTEAFF

j_gene: TRBJ2-5
v_gene: TRBV6-1
CDR3aa: CASSGHAGETQYF

j_gene: TRBJ1-2
v_gene: TRBV7-2
CDR3aa: CASSSRTAYGYTF

j_gene: TRBJ2-2
v_gene: TRBV4-2
CDR3aa: CASSQASGRAVGELFF

j_gene: TRBJ2-1
v_gene: TRBV4-1
CDR3aa: CASSPWQGLVRNEQFF

j_gene: TRBJ2-3
v_gene: TRBV19
CDR3aa: CASSKNRGTDTQYF

j_gene: TRBJ1-1
v_gene: TRBV5-1
CDR3aa: CASTSPGQRTEAFF

j_gene: TRBJ1-2
v_gene: TRBV6-1
CDR3aa: CASSEIRGLRRGQGNYGYTF